The 27 T cell receptor beta chains below were found in one sample sequenced in a study of cytomegalovirus exposure and HLA in healthy donors. This PCR relied on a set of 60 Vbeta primers and 13 Jbeta primers. Assay: immunoSEQ multiplex PCR; the TCRdb copy retains only in-frame clones and omits some. Recorded for this sample: around 130,000 clones. Material for sequencing was PBMCs. The receptors shown here come from a woman between 55 and 75 years old in good health and CMV-seronegative.

V usage is TRBV6-5 and J usage is TRBJ2-7; 9 bases match TRBD1. V shed 2 bases and J 3 bases; nucleotides not matched to a gene: 5. The CDR3 runs to 15 residues. Germline CDR1 is MNHEY and CDR2 is SVGAGI. As DNA, the CDR3 is TGTGCCAGCAGTTACGGGACAGGGTTAAACTACGAGCAGTACTTC. It is translated as CASSYGTGLNYEQYF.

The chain joins TRBV6-1 to TRBJ1-1; possible D gene TRBD1, 6 bases. The CDR3 sequence is 15 residues long. Trimming cost V 10 bases and J 1 base, with 19 bases left between them. Germline V gene sequence: CDR1 MNHNS, CDR2 SASEGT. As DNA, the CDR3 is TGTGCCACGGGCCCTTGGCAGGGGCCGAACACTGAAGCTTTCTTT. It yields the protein CATGPWQGPNTEAFF.

V and J are TRBV6-4 and TRBJ2-1; TRBD1 aligns across 10 bases. After removal of 2 bases from V and 2 bases from J, the junction contained 15 bases not matched to a gene. CDR1 is MRHNA, CDR2 SNTAGT, per germline. The CDR3 loop spans 20 amino acids. CDR3 in amino acids: CASSDPGDRGALIPYNEQFF. Written as DNA, the CDR3 is TGTGCCAGCAGTGACCCGGGGGACAGGGGTGCCCTGATCCCCTACAATGAGCAGTTCTTC.

The chain uses TRBV5-1 and TRBJ1-2; D is ambiguous. Trimming pared 4 bases from V and 5 bases from J, leaving 9 bases between. The CDR3 sequence is 12 residues long. Germline CDR1 reads SGHRS; CDR2 reads YFSETQ. CDR3 nucleotides: TGCGCCAGCAGCACCGGGGTTTATGGCTACACCTTC. Translating it yields CASSTGVYGYTF.

The genes are TRBV6-4 and TRBJ1-2; tentative D call: TRBD1 (6 bases). Germline CDR1 MRHNA, CDR2 SNTAGT. Deletions cut 0 bases from V and 2 bases from J, with 13 bases between. This CDR3 contains 16 residues. CDR3 sequence: CASSDSRVQGNYGYTF. CDR3 bases: TGTGCCAGCAGTGACTCGAGGGTCCAGGGGAACTATGGCTACACCTTC.

In regard to this clone: At one end the junction does not follow the germline gene, possibly because of a read error. The chain combines TRBV11-1 with TRBJ2-2; 7 nucleotides line up with TRBD1. The CDR3 has 15 amino acids. Germline CDR1 is SGHAT and CDR2 is FQDESV (reference sequence). CDR3: CASSRGGGNTGELLF. Written as DNA, the CDR3 is TGTGCCAGCAGCCGAGGGGGCGGAAACACCGGGGAGCTGCTTTTT. The variable domain in full, completed from reference TRBV11-1 and TRBJ2-2, reads EAEVAQSPRYKITEKSQAVAFWCDPISGHATLYWYRQILGQGPELLVQFQDESVVDDSQLPKDRFSAERLKGVDSTLKIQPAELGDSAMYLCASSRGGGNTGELLFGEGSRLTVL.

V is TRBV9 and J is TRBJ2-1, with 9 bases identical to TRBD2. CDR1 and CDR2 from the germline V gene are SGDLS and YYNGEE. After removal of 0 bases from V and 4 bases from J, the junction contained 5 bases not matched to a gene. The CDR3 has 16 amino acids. The CDR3 loop is CASSVGVAGAYNEQFF. The CDR3, as DNA: TGTGCCAGCAGCGTAGGGGTAGCGGGAGCTTACAATGAGCAGTTCTTC.

The gene calls are TRBV10-3 and TRBJ2-7; 7 nucleotides agree with TRBD2. This CDR3 comprises 15 residues. Germline V CDR1 and CDR2: ENHRY, SYGVKD. V was pared by 2 bases and J by 5 bases, with 9 bases of the junction left unmatched. In DNA, the CDR3 is TGTGCCATCAGTGAGGGAACCACTAGCGCCAACGAGCAGTACTTC. Translating it yields CAISEGTTSANEQYF.

This chain uses TRBV29-1 with TRBJ2-1; 9 bases align to TRBD2. The length of the CDR3 is 14 residues. V trimming: 7 bases; J trimming: 7 bases; junction bases outside the gene matches: 11. Germline CDR1 and CDR2: SQVTM and ANQGSEA. DNA of the CDR3: TGCAGCGGCTGGACGGGAAGCGGGAGGAATGAGCAGTTCTTC. Amino acids: CSGWTGSGRNEQFF.

The V and J genes are TRBV7-9 and TRBJ1-5, with a weak D call TRBD1 (6 bases). The CDR3 is made up of 13 amino acids. Trimming stripped 5 bases from V and 5 bases from J, with 10 bases between. Germline lookup yields CDR1 SEHNR and CDR2 FQNEAQ (reference sequence). In nucleotides, the CDR3 is TGTGCCAGCAGCACGGACAGCTATCAGCCCCAGCATTTT. Amino acids: CASSTDSYQPQHF.

V gene TRBV5-1 combines with J gene TRBJ1-2; D is possibly TRBD1 (5 bases). V lost 0 bases, J lost 7 bases, and 16 bases lay in between. From germline, CDR1 is SGHRS and CDR2 YFSETQ. This CDR3 is 15 amino acids long. The DNA for the CDR3 is TGCGCCAGCAGCTTGGGGTCCAGGGCCCAAGCTGGCTACACCTTC. Its protein product is CASSLGSRAQAGYTF.

This chain links TRBV14 with TRBJ1-2, with a tentative D call TRBD1 (5 bases). Germline CDR1 is SGHDN and CDR2 is FVKESK. The CDR3 consists of 14 residues. The germline V and J ends were trimmed by 2 bases and 7 bases, with 14 bases remaining between them. The CDR3 spells CASSQTDRLLGYTF. CDR3 coding DNA: TGTGCCAGCAGCCAAACAGACAGACTTCTTGGCTACACCTTC.

The chain couples TRBV7-3 to TRBJ2-2, with D possibly matching TRBD1 (8 bases). CDR3 length: 15 residues. Trimming removed 3 bases from V and 6 bases from J, with 14 bases in between. Germline V gives CDR1 SGHTA, CDR2 FQGTGA. The CDR3 DNA is TGTGCCAGCAGCTTCACAGGGGGAGGGTCCGGGGAGCTGTTTTTT. Its translation: CASSFTGGGSGELFF.

The J gene is TRBJ1-2, the V gene TRBV2; 9 bases line up with TRBD1. CDR1 SNHLY and CDR2 FYNNEI come from the germline V gene. The trim removed 8 bases at V and 4 bases at J, leaving 5 bases unmatched. This CDR3 has 13 residues. Here the CDR3 reads CASRTGDFYGYTF. Written as DNA, the CDR3 is TGTGCCAGCCGGACAGGGGATTTCTATGGCTACACCTTC.

The V gene is TRBV4-2, the J gene TRBJ2-1, with 7 bases matching TRBD2. The CDR3 loop spans 17 amino acids. Germline CDR1 reads LGHNA; CDR2 reads YNFKEQ. Trimming took 0 bases from V and 0 from J; bases not matched to a gene: 5. In DNA, the CDR3 is TGTGCCAGCAGCCAAGAAGCTAGCGGCGTCTCCTACAATGAGCAGTTCTTC. This gives the protein CASSQEASGVSYNEQFF.

The rearrangement joins TRBV2 to TRBJ2-2; 9 bases align to TRBD2. This CDR3 region has 13 residues. Per the germline V gene, CDR1 is SNHLY and CDR2 is FYNNEI. The V gene end was trimmed by 7 bases and the J gene end by 7 bases; junction bases not matched to a gene: 4. The CDR3 sequence: CASMQREDGELFF. For the CDR3, the DNA is TGTGCCAGCATGCAGCGGGAGGACGGGGAGCTGTTTTTT.

In DNA, the CDR3 is TGTGCCAGCAGTAAAATCCTAAATGCCTACGAGCAGTACTTC. This encodes CASSKILNAYEQYF. The gene calls are TRBV27 and TRBJ2-7; D unclear. The CDR3 length is 14 residues. The germline V and J ends were trimmed by 5 bases and 2 bases, with 13 bases remaining between them. Germline CDR1 and CDR2: MNHEY and SMNVEV (reference sequence).

This chain joins TRBV28 and TRBJ1-2; no reliable D call. Trimming shortened V by 8 bases and J by 2 bases, and 6 bases separated the two germline ends. The CDR3 consists of 11 residues. CDR1 MDHEN and CDR2 SYDVKM come from the germline V gene. The CDR3 reads CASAGNYGYTF. The CDR3 DNA follows: TGTGCCAGCGCGGGGAACTATGGCTACACCTTC.

The rearrangement joins TRBV6-5 to TRBJ2-1, with D unclear. Germline lookup yields CDR1 MNHEY and CDR2 SVGAGI. The CDR3 runs 15 residues. V lost 2 bases, J lost 0 bases, and 8 bases lay in between. This CDR3 is CASSYGGTSYNEQFF. The DNA for the CDR3 is TGTGCCAGCAGTTACGGCGGAACCTCCTACAATGAGCAGTTCTTC.

The rearrangement joins TRBV10-3 to TRBJ2-7, with TRBD2 matching 7 bases. Germline CDR1 ENHRY, CDR2 SYGVKD. The CDR3 runs 14 residues. Trimming took 4 bases from V and 2 from J; bases not matched to a gene: 5. DNA of the CDR3: TGTGCCATCAGTGTCTCTAGCGGCGCCTACGAGCAGTACTTC. Translated: CAISVSSGAYEQYF.

The rearrangement uses TRBV14 and TRBJ2-1; 8 bases match TRBD2. The V gene end was trimmed by 8 bases and the J gene end by 8 bases; junction bases not matched to a gene: 11. Germline V gene data show CDR1 as SGHDN and CDR2 as FVKESK. This CDR3 region has 14 residues. This CDR3 reads CASGRTGGIYEQFF. DNA of the CDR3: TGTGCCAGCGGACGGACGGGGGGGATCTATGAGCAGTTCTTC.

The V and J genes are TRBV5-4 and TRBJ1-1, with TRBD1 as a possible D gene (5 bases). Trimming took off 0 bases at V and 1 base at J, with 7 bases between the two ends. Germline V gene data show CDR1 as SGHNT and CDR2 as YYREEE (reference sequence). CDR3 length: 14 residues. The CDR3 reads CASSLARANTEAFF. The CDR3 DNA reads TGTGCCAGCAGCTTGGCCAGGGCGAACACTGAAGCTTTCTTT.

This rearrangement joins TRBV6-1 to TRBJ2-2; 9 bases align to TRBD2. The trim removed 5 bases at V and 4 bases at J, leaving 5 bases unmatched. The CDR3 runs 15 residues. CDR1 is MNHNS and CDR2 is SASEGT in the germline V gene. DNA of the CDR3: TGTGCCAGCAGTCGGACTAGCGCGGGCACCGGGGAGCTGTTTTTT. It is translated as CASSRTSAGTGELFF.

J is TRBJ2-5 and V is TRBV6-5; D is possibly TRBD2 (6 bases). V was clipped by 7 bases and J by 5 bases, with 14 bases between them. Germline CDR1 MNHEY, CDR2 SVGAGI. The CDR3 contains 13 residues. In DNA, the CDR3 is TGTGCCAGCACCGGGGGAAACGGGGAGACCCAGTACTTC. As protein: CASTGGNGETQYF.

This chain joins TRBV10-2 and TRBJ2-5; D is uncertain. The germline V and J ends were trimmed by 3 bases and 7 bases, with 12 bases remaining between them. The germline CDR1 and CDR2 sequences are WSHSY and SAAADI. The CDR3 is 13 residues long. Written as DNA, the CDR3 is TGCGCCAGCAGTGACCTCTCCCCGCGGACCCAGTACTTC. Its translation is CASSDLSPRTQYF.

This chain uses TRBV2 with TRBJ1-1; tentative D call: TRBD1 (5 bases). CDR1 SNHLY and CDR2 FYNNEI come from the germline V gene. V was shortened by 6 bases and J by 3 bases, with 14 bases between the two germline ends. The CDR3 extends over 14 amino acids. The CDR3 DNA sequence: TGTGCCAGCAGGGTCAGGGCGGCGGACACTGAAGCTTTCTTT. As protein: CASRVRAADTEAFF.

V and J are TRBV11-2 and TRBJ2-3, with 8 bases aligning to TRBD2. V lost 2 bases, J lost 0 bases, and 13 bases stayed unmatched. CDR1 is SGHAT, CDR2 FQNNGV, per germline. CDR3 length: 19 residues. This CDR3 is CASSLWGAGGGPSTDTQYF. As DNA, the CDR3 is TGTGCCAGCAGCTTATGGGGTGCGGGGGGCGGACCAAGCACAGATACGCAGTATTTT.